This T cell receptor (beta chain) derives from a study of early T cells in non-severe SARS-CoV-2 infection. For the study at large: Sequencing of bulk RNA from unsorted whole blood was done, without chain pairing. Overall study results and limits: VDJdb matches were skewed toward anti-spike CD8 T cell responses.

CDR3 length equals 13 residues. CDR1 is MNHNS, CDR2 SASEGT, per germline. V was trimmed by 4 bases and J by 3 bases, leaving 10 bases between them. Each cDNA molecule carried a unique molecular identifier. TCRdb ran MiXCR on the 5' RACE reads and lists one entry per CDR3 protein. The sample holds 61,000 or so distinct CDR3 sequences, more than 10% seen once. Note on this clonotype: Its antigen remains unidentified.

This TCR derives from an adult who was a healthcare worker with PCR-confirmed SARS-CoV-2 infection or an uninfected control (not recorded which). The donor label of this sample is uncertain. The sample in question was whole blood, obtained at baseline. This sequence joins TRBV6-1 and TRBJ2-7; D gene uncertain. Written as DNA, the CDR3 is TGTGCCAGCAGTGCCAACAGAAACTACGAGCAGTACGTC. It is translated as CASSANRNYEQYV.